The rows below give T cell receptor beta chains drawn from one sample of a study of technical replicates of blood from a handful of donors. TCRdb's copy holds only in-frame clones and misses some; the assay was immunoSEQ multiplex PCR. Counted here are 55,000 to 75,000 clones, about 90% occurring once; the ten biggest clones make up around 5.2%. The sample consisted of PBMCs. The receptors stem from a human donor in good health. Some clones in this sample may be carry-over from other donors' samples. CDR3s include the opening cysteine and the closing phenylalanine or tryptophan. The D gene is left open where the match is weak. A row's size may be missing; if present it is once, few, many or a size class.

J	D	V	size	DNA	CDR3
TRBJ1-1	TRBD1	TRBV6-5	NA	TGTGCCAGCAGTTACGACAGGGGAGGCGCTGAAGCTTTCTTT	CASSYDRGGAEAFF
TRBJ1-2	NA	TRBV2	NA	TGTGCCAGCAGTGGCGACAGCTATGGCTACACCTTC	CASSGDSYGYTF
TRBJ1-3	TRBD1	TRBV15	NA	TGTGCCACCAGCAGAGTCCCAAGGGACAGGGCGGGAAACACCATATATTTT	CATSRVPRDRAGNTIYF
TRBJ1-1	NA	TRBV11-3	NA	TGTGCCAGCAGCCAAGGAGACCTGAACACTGAAGCTTTCTTT	CASSQGDLNTEAFF
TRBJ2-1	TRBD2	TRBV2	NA	TGTGCCAGCAGTGCCCTAGCGGCTTCCTACAATGAGCAGTTCTTC	CASSALAASYNEQFF
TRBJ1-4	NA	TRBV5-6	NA	TGTGCCAGCAGCCGCCCCTGGCCAGGGGATGAAAAACTGTTTTTT	CASSRPWPGDEKLFF
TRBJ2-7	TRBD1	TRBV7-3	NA	TGTGCCAGCAGCCCAAGACAGGGGGGCGAGCAGTACTTC	CASSPRQGGEQYF
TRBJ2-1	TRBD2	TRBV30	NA	TGTGCTGAGACACCCCAGGGACTAGCAGTCAATGAGCAGTTCTTC	CAETPQGLAVNEQFF
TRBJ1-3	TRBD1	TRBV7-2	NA	TGTGCCAGCAGCTTTGAGGGGACAGTCAGTTCTGGAAACACCATATATTTT	CASSFEGTVSSGNTIYF
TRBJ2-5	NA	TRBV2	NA	TGTGCCAGCAGTGTCGGACTGACCCAGACCCAGTACTTC	CASSVGLTQTQYF
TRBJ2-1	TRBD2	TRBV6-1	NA	TGTGCCAGCAGTGAAGCGCGGAGCGGGAAGCAGTTCTTC	CASSEARSGKQFF
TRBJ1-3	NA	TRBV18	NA	TGTGCCAGCTCACCGGTCGGGGGGGCTGGAAACACCATATATTTT	CASSPVGGAGNTIYF
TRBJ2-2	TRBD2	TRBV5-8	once	TGTGCCAGCAGCTCCTGGACTAGCGGGGACAACACCGGGGAGCTGTTTTTT	CASSSWTSGDNTGELFF
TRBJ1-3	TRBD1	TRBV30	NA	TGTGCCTTGTCGACAGGGTCGAGCTCTGGAAACACCATATATTTT	CALSTGSSSGNTIYF
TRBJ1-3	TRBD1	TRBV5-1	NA	TGCGCCAGCAGCCTAGGGACAGGGGGAAACACCATATATTTT	CASSLGTGGNTIYF
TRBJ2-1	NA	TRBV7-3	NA	TGTGCCAGCAGCTTAAACAGTGACAATGAGCAGTTCTTC	CASSLNSDNEQFF
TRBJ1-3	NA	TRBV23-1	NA	TGCGCCAGCAGTCAATCCCCCACAGGGAAAAACACCATATATTTT	CASSQSPTGKNTIYF
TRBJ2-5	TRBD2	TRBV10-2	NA	TGCGCCAGCAAGCGGGGAGCGGGGGGGCCGGTAGAGACCCAGTACTTC	CASKRGAGGPVETQYF
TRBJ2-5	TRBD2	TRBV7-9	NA	TGTGCCAGCAGCTCCGGGACTAGCGTAGAGACCCAGTACTTC	CASSSGTSVETQYF
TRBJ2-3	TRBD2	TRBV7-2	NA	TGTGCCAGCAGCCCTAGCGGGAGTAGAACAGATACGCAGTATTTT	CASSPSGSRTDTQYF
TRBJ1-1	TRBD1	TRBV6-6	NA	TGTGCCAACAGGGGAACAGGGGACACTGAAGCTTTCTTT	CANRGTGDTEAFF
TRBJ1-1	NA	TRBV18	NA	TGTGCCAGCTCACCACTGTCTATGAACACTGAAGCTTTCTTT	CASSPLSMNTEAFF
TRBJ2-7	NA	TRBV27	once	TGTGCCAGCAGTCCAAACCCGACAGGTCCCTACGAGCAGTACTTC	CASSPNPTGPYEQYF
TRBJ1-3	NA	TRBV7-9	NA	TGTGCCAGCAGTGTCCATGGGGCCTTCGTCTTTGGAAACACCATATATTTT	CASSVHGAFVFGNTIYF
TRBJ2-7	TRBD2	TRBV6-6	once	TGTGCCAGCAGAGCGACTAGCAACTACGAGCAGTACTTC	CASRATSNYEQYF
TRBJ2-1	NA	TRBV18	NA	TGTGCCAGCTCACCACAACAGGGAACCTACAATGAGCAGTTCTTC	CASSPQQGTYNEQFF
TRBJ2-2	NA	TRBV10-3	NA	TGTGCCATCAGTGAGTCCCTACTCACCGGGGAGCTGTTTTTT	CAISESLLTGELFF
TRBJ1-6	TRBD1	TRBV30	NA	TGTGCCTGGAGCGAAACAGGGGTATACTCACCCCTCCACTTT	CAWSETGVYSPLHF
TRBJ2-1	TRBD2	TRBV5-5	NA	TGTGCCAGCAGCTTATATGGGGGGGACTCCTACAATGAGCAGTTCTTC	CASSLYGGDSYNEQFF
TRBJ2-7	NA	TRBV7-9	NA	TGTGCCAGCAGCCCGGCGGAGAGGAGCTCCTACGAGCAGTACTTC	CASSPAERSSYEQYF
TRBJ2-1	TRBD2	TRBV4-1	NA	TGCGCCAGCAGCGCTACTAGCGAGTCCTCCTACAATGAGCAGTTCTTC	CASSATSESSYNEQFF
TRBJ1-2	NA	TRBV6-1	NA	TGTACCAGCAGTGAAGGGGGTACAGGGTATGGCTACACCTTC	CTSSEGGTGYGYTF
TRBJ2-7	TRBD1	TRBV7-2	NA	TGTGCCAGCAGCTTAGAGGGCCAGGGGGTAGGTACGTACGAGCAGTACTTC	CASSLEGQGVGTYEQYF
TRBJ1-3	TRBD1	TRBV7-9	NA	TGTGCCAGCAACAAAGGAACAGGGGCTTCTGGAAACACCATATATTTT	CASNKGTGASGNTIYF
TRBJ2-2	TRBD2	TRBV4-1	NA	TGCGCCAGCAGCCGAGGGACTACGAACACCGGGGAGCTGTTTTTT	CASSRGTTNTGELFF
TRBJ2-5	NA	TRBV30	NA	TGTGCCTGGAGTGGAGGAGAGACCCAGTACTTC	CAWSGGETQYF